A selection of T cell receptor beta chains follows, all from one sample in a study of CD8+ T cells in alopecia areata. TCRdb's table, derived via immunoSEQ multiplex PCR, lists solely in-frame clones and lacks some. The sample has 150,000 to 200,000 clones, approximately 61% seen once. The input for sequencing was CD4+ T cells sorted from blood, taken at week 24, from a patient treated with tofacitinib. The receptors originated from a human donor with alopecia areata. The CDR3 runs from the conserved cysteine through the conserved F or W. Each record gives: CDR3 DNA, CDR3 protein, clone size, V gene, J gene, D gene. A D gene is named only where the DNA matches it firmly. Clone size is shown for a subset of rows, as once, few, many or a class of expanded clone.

DNA: TGTGCCAGCAGACACTCGCCGAGCGGGGGGATGAACACTGAAGCTTTCTTT; CDR3: CASRHSPSGGMNTEAFF; size: once; V: TRBV7-8; J: TRBJ1-1; D: -
DNA: TGTGCCAGCAGCTCCTGGGACAGGGGGCGGAGGGTACTTAAAAACATTCAGTACTTC; CDR3: CASSSWDRGRRVLKNIQYF; size: -; V: TRBV9; J: TRBJ2-4; D: TRBD1
DNA: TGTGCCAGCAGTTTAATGGCCGGCAGGGGGACCAACTACGAGCAGTACTTC; CDR3: CASSLMAGRGTNYEQYF; size: few; V: TRBV2; J: TRBJ2-7; D: TRBD1
DNA: TGTGCCAGCAGCCCAGCTTGGGGGCGCGGGGAGACCCAGTACTTC; CDR3: CASSPAWGRGETQYF; size: -; V: TRBV7-2; J: TRBJ2-5; D: -
DNA: TGTGCCTGGAGTCCGGGACACCACCAAGAGACCCAGTACTTC; CDR3: CAWSPGHHQETQYF; size: -; V: TRBV30; J: TRBJ2-5; D: -
DNA: TGCGCCAGCAGTCAACAACGGAACTATGGCTACACCTTC; CDR3: CASSQQRNYGYTF; size: -; V: TRBV10-2; J: TRBJ1-2; D: -
DNA: TGTGCCACCGGCACGGGGAGCACAGATACGCAGTATTTT; CDR3: CATGTGSTDTQYF; size: -; V: TRBV15; J: TRBJ2-3; D: -
DNA: TGTGCCAGCAGTGAAGCGGGCCAGCAAAATCAGCCCCAGCATTTT; CDR3: CASSEAGQQNQPQHF; size: many; V: TRBV6-1; J: TRBJ1-5; D: -
DNA: TGTGCCAGCAGCTCCCGGGGAAGCGGGTATAATTCACCCCTCCACTTT; CDR3: CASSSRGSGYNSPLHF; size: few; V: TRBV7-2; J: TRBJ1-6; D: -
DNA: TGTGCCATCAGTGAGACCTCGACAGTTACCGGGGAGCTGTTTTTT; CDR3: CAISETSTVTGELFF; size: -; V: TRBV10-3; J: TRBJ2-2; D: -
DNA: TGTGCCAGCAGAAGCACCGGGGAGCTGTTTTTT; CDR3: CASRSTGELFF; size: few; V: TRBV6-5; J: TRBJ2-2; D: -
DNA: TGTGCCTGGAGTCCATCCTCTACTAGCGGGGGCTACGAGCAGTACTTC; CDR3: CAWSPSSTSGGYEQYF; size: -; V: TRBV30; J: TRBJ2-7; D: TRBD2
DNA: TGCAGCGTTGAACTACAGGGATATGGCTACACCTTC; CDR3: CSVELQGYGYTF; size: few; V: TRBV29-1; J: TRBJ1-2; D: -
DNA: TGTGCCAGCAGTGAAGAGTCTGGCAGTTTCTCCTACGAGCAGTACTTC; CDR3: CASSEESGSFSYEQYF; size: many; V: TRBV2; J: TRBJ2-7; D: -
DNA: TGTGCCTGGACTCAGGGGATTCAAGGCTACACCTTC; CDR3: CAWTQGIQGYTF; size: -; V: TRBV30; J: TRBJ1-2; D: -
DNA: TGTGCCAGCACCCTACTTGGGGGGACAGATACGCAGTATTTT; CDR3: CASTLLGGTDTQYF; size: -; V: TRBV7-2; J: TRBJ2-3; D: -
DNA: TGTGCCAGCTCACCACAACGAGGGGGCACTGAAGCTTTCTTT; CDR3: CASSPQRGGTEAFF; size: few; V: TRBV18; J: TRBJ1-1; D: -
DNA: TGTGCCTGGACGCCCGGTAAAAACAATGAGCAGTTCTTC; CDR3: CAWTPGKNNEQFF; size: -; V: TRBV30; J: TRBJ2-1; D: -
DNA: TGTGCCAGCAGCAATGACAGGGATAGTGATGGCTACACCTTC; CDR3: CASSNDRDSDGYTF; size: -; V: TRBV27; J: TRBJ1-2; D: TRBD1
DNA: TGTGCCAGCAGCGCCGGGACAGGGGTTTTCTATGGCTACACCTTC; CDR3: CASSAGTGVFYGYTF; size: -; V: TRBV9; J: TRBJ1-2; D: TRBD1
DNA: TGTGCCAGCAGCTTAAGCGGTTACGAGCAGTACTTC; CDR3: CASSLSGYEQYF; size: -; V: TRBV7-2; J: TRBJ2-7; D: -
DNA: TGTGCCAGCAGTGAAAAAGGCCTCGAGTACCAAGAGACCCAGTACTTC; CDR3: CASSEKGLEYQETQYF; size: few; V: TRBV25-1; J: TRBJ2-5; D: -
DNA: TGTGCCACCCGGACAGGGAACACCGGGGAGCTGTTTTTT; CDR3: CATRTGNTGELFF; size: -; V: TRBV15; J: TRBJ2-2; D: TRBD1
DNA: TGTGCCTGGAGTGTAGCCTGGGGCCCCAATGAGCAGTTCTTC; CDR3: CAWSVAWGPNEQFF; size: -; V: TRBV30; J: TRBJ2-1; D: -
DNA: TGTGCCAGCAGGTCCCCGCCGAGTGGCGAGCAGTACTTC; CDR3: CASRSPPSGEQYF; size: -; V: TRBV7-3; J: TRBJ2-7; D: -
DNA: TGTGCCAGCAGCTTATGGGGGCTAGGATCACCCCTCCACTTT; CDR3: CASSLWGLGSPLHF; size: once; V: TRBV5-6; J: TRBJ1-6; D: -
DNA: TGTGCCAGCAGTGTCGACAGGGTGGCCGGGGAGCTGTTTTTT; CDR3: CASSVDRVAGELFF; size: -; V: TRBV6-1; J: TRBJ2-2; D: TRBD1
DNA: TGTGCCAGCAGGACCGATGTGACGGAGGAGCTGTTTTTT; CDR3: CASRTDVTEELFF; size: -; V: TRBV2; J: TRBJ2-2; D: -
DNA: TGCGCCAGCAGCTTGGGGCAGGGTGGCTCCGAAAAACTGTTTTTT; CDR3: CASSLGQGGSEKLFF; size: -; V: TRBV5-1; J: TRBJ1-4; D: -
DNA: TGTGCCAGCAGGGCACCGGCTGATGGTGGTGGTTTCTTCACCTTC; CDR3: CASRAPADGGGFFTF; size: once; V: TRBV6-5; J: TRBJ1-2; D: -
DNA: TGTGCCAGCAGCCTGTGGTCGGTCAATGAGCAGTTCTTC; CDR3: CASSLWSVNEQFF; size: -; V: TRBV5-6; J: TRBJ2-1; D: -
DNA: TGTGCCTGGTCACAGGGAAGCAGTCAGCCCCAGCATTTT; CDR3: CAWSQGSSQPQHF; size: -; V: TRBV30; J: TRBJ1-5; D: -
DNA: TGTGCTAGTGGTTTGGCAGGGGGGTTGCACTTC; CDR3: CASGLAGGLHF; size: few; V: TRBV12-5; J: TRBJ2-4; D: -
DNA: TGTGCTAGTGCTTCCTGGGGGGGCTATGGCTACACCTTC; CDR3: CASASWGGYGYTF; size: -; V: TRBV12-5; J: TRBJ1-2; D: -
DNA: TGTGCCAGCAGTCTAGTTTCGCGGGACACCTTGAACACTGAAGCTTTCTTT; CDR3: CASSLVSRDTLNTEAFF; size: -; V: TRBV27; J: TRBJ1-1; D: -
DNA: TGCAGCGTTGAAGGAGACGGGACAGCCTATGGCTACACCTTC; CDR3: CSVEGDGTAYGYTF; size: once; V: TRBV29-1; J: TRBJ1-2; D: TRBD1
DNA: TGTGCCAGCAGCTTAGCTTCCCCTACACGGGAGCAGTACTTC; CDR3: CASSLASPTREQYF; size: -; V: TRBV7-9; J: TRBJ2-7; D: -
DNA: TGTGCCAGCAAGGGAGGGGGAACCGCAGATACGCAGTATTTT; CDR3: CASKGGGTADTQYF; size: -; V: TRBV2; J: TRBJ2-3; D: -
DNA: TGTGCCTGGAGGCACCAGTTCAGGGTGAGACTCTATGGCTACACCTTC; CDR3: CAWRHQFRVRLYGYTF; size: once; V: TRBV30; J: TRBJ1-2; D: -
DNA: TGTGCCAGCAGGGGGGACAGGGACGAGCAGTTCTTC; CDR3: CASRGDRDEQFF; size: -; V: TRBV2; J: TRBJ2-1; D: TRBD1
DNA: TGTGCCAGTAGTCTCCAGGGAGTTCAGTATGGCTACACCTTC; CDR3: CASSLQGVQYGYTF; size: -; V: TRBV19; J: TRBJ1-2; D: -
DNA: TGTGCCAGCAGTTATTTGGACAAACCCTACGAGCAGTACTTC; CDR3: CASSYLDKPYEQYF; size: -; V: TRBV6-5; J: TRBJ2-7; D: -
DNA: TGTGCCTGGAAGGGACAGTCTAGGGAAAAACTGTTTTTT; CDR3: CAWKGQSREKLFF; size: -; V: TRBV30; J: TRBJ1-4; D: TRBD1
DNA: TGTGCCAGCAGCTTAGGAGGCAGGGCGACATACGAGCAGTACTTC; CDR3: CASSLGGRATYEQYF; size: -; V: TRBV13; J: TRBJ2-7; D: -
DNA: TGTGCCAGCAGCCGAGACTATAGGAGCGAGCAGTACTTC; CDR3: CASSRDYRSEQYF; size: few; V: TRBV14; J: TRBJ2-7; D: -
DNA: TGTGCCAGCAGTGAAGTCTGGACAGACTACGAGCAGTACTTC; CDR3: CASSEVWTDYEQYF; size: -; V: TRBV6-1; J: TRBJ2-7; D: -
DNA: TGTGCCAGTAGTGACCAAGGGACGCAAAAACTGTTTTTT; CDR3: CASSDQGTQKLFF; size: few; V: TRBV19; J: TRBJ1-4; D: -